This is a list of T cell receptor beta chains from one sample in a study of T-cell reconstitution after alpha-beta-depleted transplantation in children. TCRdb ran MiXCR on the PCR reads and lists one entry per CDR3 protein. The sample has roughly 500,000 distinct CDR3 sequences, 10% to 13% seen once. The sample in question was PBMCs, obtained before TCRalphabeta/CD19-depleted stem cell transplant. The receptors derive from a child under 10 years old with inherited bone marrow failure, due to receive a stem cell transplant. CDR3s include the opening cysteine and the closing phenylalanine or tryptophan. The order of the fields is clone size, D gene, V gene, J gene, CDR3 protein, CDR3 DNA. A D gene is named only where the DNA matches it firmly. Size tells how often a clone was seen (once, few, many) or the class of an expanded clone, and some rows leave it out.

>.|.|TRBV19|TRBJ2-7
CASSARRARAYEQYF
TGTGCCAGTTCCGCGAGGCGGGCACGAGCCTACGAGCAGTACTTC
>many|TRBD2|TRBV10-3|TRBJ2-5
CAISGTSGSQETQYF
TGTGCCATCAGTGGGACTAGCGGGTCACAAGAGACCCAGTACTTC
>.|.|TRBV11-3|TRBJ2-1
CASSLGLQDSRHEQFF
TGTGCCAGCAGCTTGGGCTTACAGGACTCTAGGCATGAGCAGTTCTTC
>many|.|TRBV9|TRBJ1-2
CASSVQGYGYTF
TGTGCCAGCAGCGTTCAGGGGTATGGCTACACCTTC
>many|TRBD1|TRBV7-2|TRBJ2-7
CASSLDRGLYEQYF
TGTGCCAGCAGCTTAGACAGGGGTCTTTACGAGCAGTACTTC
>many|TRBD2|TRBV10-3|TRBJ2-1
CAIREGGRNEQFF
TGTGCCATAAGGGAGGGAGGCCGAAATGAGCAGTTCTTC
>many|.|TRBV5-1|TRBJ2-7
CASSLGVGSFYEQYF
TGCGCCAGCAGCTTGGGCGTCGGGAGTTTCTACGAGCAGTACTTC
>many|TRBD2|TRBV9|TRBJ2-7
CASSVGSSGSTYEQYF
TGTGCCAGCAGCGTAGGGTCTAGCGGGAGCACCTACGAGCAGTACTTC
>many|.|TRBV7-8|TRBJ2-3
CASSLASYTQYF
TGTGCCAGCAGCTTGGCTAGCTATACGCAGTATTTT
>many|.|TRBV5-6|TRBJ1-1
CASSPGTSDTEAFF
TGTGCCAGCAGCCCAGGGACGAGTGACACTGAAGCTTTCTTT
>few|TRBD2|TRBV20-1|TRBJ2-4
CSATTREGENIQYF
TGCAGTGCTACCACCCGGGAGGGCGAAAACATTCAGTACTTC
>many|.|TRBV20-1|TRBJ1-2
CSARPITRGNPGYGYTF
TGCAGTGCTAGACCCATAACGAGGGGCAACCCGGGCTATGGCTACACCTTC
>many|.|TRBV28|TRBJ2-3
CAGRREDTQYF
TGTGCCGGGCGGAGAGAGGATACGCAGTATTTT
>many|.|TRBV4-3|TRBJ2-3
CASSRGWADTQYF
TGCGCCAGTAGTCGCGGGTGGGCAGATACGCAGTATTTT
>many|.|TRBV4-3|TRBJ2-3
CASSQVGDGGRDTQYF
TGCGCCAGCAGCCAAGTCGGGGACGGCGGTCGGGATACGCAGTATTTT
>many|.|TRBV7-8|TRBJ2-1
CASSLGRDNEQFF
TGTGCCAGCAGCTTAGGGCGAGACAATGAGCAGTTCTTC
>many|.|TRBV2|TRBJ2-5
CPSNLGWKTQYF
TGCCCGAGCAATTTAGGTTGGAAGACCCAGTACTTC
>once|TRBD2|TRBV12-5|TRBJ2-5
CASGFTGGSETQYF
TGTGCTAGTGGTTTTACGGGAGGTTCCGAGACCCAGTACTTC
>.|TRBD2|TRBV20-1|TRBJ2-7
CSARTLGLAGGPKSHEQYF
TGCAGTGCTAGAACGCTGGGACTAGCGGGAGGGCCGAAATCCCACGAGCAGTACTTC
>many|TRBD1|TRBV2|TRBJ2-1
CASSFGTGKFF
TGTGCCTCTTCCTTCGGGACAGGGAAGTTCTTC
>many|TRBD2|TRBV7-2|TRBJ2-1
CASSPSPSGKGEQFF
TGTGCCAGCAGCCCAAGCCCTAGCGGGAAGGGTGAGCAGTTCTTC
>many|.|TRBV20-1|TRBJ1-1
CSARSNTEAFF
TGCAGTGCGCGTTCGAACACTGAAGCTTTCTTT
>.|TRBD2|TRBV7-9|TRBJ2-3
CASTESYTSDTDTQYF
TGTGCCAGCACCGAATCGTATACTAGCGATACAGATACGCAGTATTTT
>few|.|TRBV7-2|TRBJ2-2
CASSFGSVNTGELFF
TGTGCCAGCAGCTTCGGTAGCGTGAACACCGGGGAGCTGTTTTTT
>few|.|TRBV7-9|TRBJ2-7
CASSLVGGGAGFEQYF
TGTGCCAGCAGCTTAGTGGGGGGGGGCGCCGGCTTCGAGCAGTACTTC
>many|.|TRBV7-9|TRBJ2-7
CASSQVPRAALEHYF
TGTGCCAGCAGCCAGGTACCCCGAGCGGCCCTCGAGCATTACTTC
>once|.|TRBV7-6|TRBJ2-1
CASTYQRAGTGEQFF
TGTGCCAGCACCTACCAAAGGGCAGGGACGGGTGAGCAGTTCTTC
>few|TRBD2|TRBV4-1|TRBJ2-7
CASSQDHRGTSGLPREQYF
TGCGCCAGCAGCCAAGATCACAGGGGGACTAGCGGGCTGCCCCGAGAGCAGTACTTC
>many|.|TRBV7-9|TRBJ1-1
CASRRPNPDSAFF
TGTGCCAGCAGACGCCCAAATCCGGATTCAGCTTTCTTT
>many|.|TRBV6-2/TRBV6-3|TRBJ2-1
CASKWISGYNEQFF
TGTGCCAGCAAGTGGATAAGCGGCTACAATGAGCAGTTCTTC
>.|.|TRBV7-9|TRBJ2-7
CASSLEGGSAYEQYF
TGTGCCAGCAGCTTAGAAGGGGGATCGGCCTACGAGCAGTACTTC
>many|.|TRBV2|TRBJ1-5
CASSVARRNQPQHF
TGTGCCAGCAGCGTAGCCCGGCGGAATCAGCCCCAGCATTTT
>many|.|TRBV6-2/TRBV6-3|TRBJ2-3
CASSQRPDTQYF
TGTGCCAGCAGTCAACGACCTGATACGCAGTATTTT
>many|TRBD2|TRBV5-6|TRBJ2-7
CASSVTSGNRDEQYF
TGTGCCAGCAGCGTAACTAGCGGGAATAGGGACGAGCAGTACTTC
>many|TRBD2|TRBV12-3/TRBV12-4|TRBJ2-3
CASSLQLAGVVTDTQYF
TGTGCCAGCAGTCTGCAACTAGCGGGAGTTGTCACAGATACGCAGTATTTT
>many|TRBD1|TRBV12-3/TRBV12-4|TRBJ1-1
CASSFGTGGTTEAFF
TGTGCCAGCAGTTTTGGCACAGGGGGCACGACTGAAGCTTTCTTT
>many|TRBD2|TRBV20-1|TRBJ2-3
CSARGTSGRASTDTQYF
TGCAGTGCTAGAGGGACTAGCGGGAGGGCTAGCACAGATACGCAGTATTTT
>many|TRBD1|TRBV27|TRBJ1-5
CASSLDRTGGQPQHF
TGTGCCAGCAGTTTAGATCGAACAGGGGGTCAGCCCCAGCATTTT
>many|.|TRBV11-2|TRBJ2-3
CASRITWAHTDTQYF
TGTGCCAGCAGGATTACATGGGCCCACACAGATACGCAGTATTTT
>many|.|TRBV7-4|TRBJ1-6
CASRPTYRDLRSYNSPLHF
TGTGCCAGCAGACCCACGTACAGGGATTTAAGGTCCTATAATTCACCCCTCCACTTT
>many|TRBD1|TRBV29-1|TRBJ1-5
CSAGTGFQQPQHF
TGCAGCGCTGGGACAGGGTTTCAACAGCCCCAGCATTTT
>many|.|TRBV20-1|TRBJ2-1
CSARGSNSYNEQFF
TGCAGTGCTAGAGGTAGCAACTCCTACAATGAGCAGTTCTTC
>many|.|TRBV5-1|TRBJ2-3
CASSRDFTDTQYF
TGTGCCAGCAGCCGGGACTTCACAGATACGCAGTATTTT
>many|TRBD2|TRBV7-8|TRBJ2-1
CASSAKRDSYNEQFF
TGTGCCAGCAGCGCGAAGCGGGACTCCTACAATGAGCAGTTCTTC
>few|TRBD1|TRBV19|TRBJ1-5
CASSQPGQQYSNQPQHF
TGTGCCAGTAGTCAACCGGGACAGCAATATAGCAATCAGCCCCAGCATTTT
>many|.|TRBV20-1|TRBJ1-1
CSARISGRILGTEAFF
TGCAGTGCTAGAATTTCGGGCCGTATACTGGGCACTGAAGCTTTCTTT
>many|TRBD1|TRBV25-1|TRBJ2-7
CASSSGTGNEQYF
TGTGCCAGCAGCTCCGGGACAGGGAACGAGCAGTACTTC
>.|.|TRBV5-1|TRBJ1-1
CASSSGNLHGLHTEAFF
TGCGCCAGCAGCTCTGGCAATCTACACGGACTTCACACTGAAGCTTTCTTT
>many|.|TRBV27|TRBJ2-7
CASSGFIRGDAEQYF
TGTGCCAGCAGTGGGTTCATAAGGGGTGACGCCGAGCAGTACTTC
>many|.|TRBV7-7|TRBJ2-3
CASSTGLGPDTQYF
TGTGCTAGCAGCACGGGCCTCGGGCCAGATACGCAGTATTTT
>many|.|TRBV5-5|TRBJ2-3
CASSLERDTDLFF
TGTGCCAGCAGCTTGGAACGGGACACTGACCTCTTTTTT
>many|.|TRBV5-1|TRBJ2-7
CASSLGQFPVHEQYF
TGCGCCAGCAGCTTGGGGCAGTTCCCCGTCCACGAGCAGTACTTC
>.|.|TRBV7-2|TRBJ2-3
CASSFGVGSSTDTQYF
TGTGCCAGCAGCTTTGGGGTGGGCTCGAGCACAGATACGCAGTATTTT
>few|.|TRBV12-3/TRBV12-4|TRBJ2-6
CASSQRLSGANVLTF
TGTGCCAGCAGTCAGCGACTATCCGGGGCCAACGTCCTGACTTTC
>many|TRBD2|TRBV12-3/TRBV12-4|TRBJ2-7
CASSPGTSGYEQYF
TGTGCCAGCAGTCCCGGGACTAGCGGCTACGAGCAGTACTTC